Below, 14 T cell receptor beta chains from the same sample are listed, as sequenced in a study of blood T cell repertoires in COVID-19. Clones were read by immunoSEQ multiplex PCR, and TCRdb kept only the in-frame ones, dropping some. Among 100,000 to 150,000 clones listed, more than 60% were seen once. Sequenced input: peripheral blood. The receptor set was obtained from a woman between 65 and 79 years old with acute or convalescent COVID-19.

The chain combines TRBV11-2 with TRBJ2-5; 12 bases align to TRBD2. The CDR3 contains 15 residues. V was pared by 0 bases and J by 4 bases, with 0 bases of the junction left unmatched. CDR1 and CDR2 from the germline V gene are SGHAT and FQNNGV. CDR3 sequence reads: CASSLELAGGETQYF. The CDR3 nucleotides are TGTGCCAGCAGCTTAGAACTAGCGGGAGGAGAGACCCAGTACTTC.

This clone was counted a few times. In nucleotides, the CDR3 is TGCGCCAGCAGCTTGGAAACCAGTCTCTCTGGAAACACCATATATTTT. Translating gives CASSLETSLSGNTIYF. This chain joins TRBV5-1 and TRBJ1-3; no clear D gene. CDR3 length equals 16 residues. The V and J ends lost 0 bases and 0 bases respectively, with 10 bases between them. The germline CDR1 and CDR2 sequences are SGHRS and YFSETQ.

J is TRBJ2-1 and V is TRBV6-5; D unclear. Trimming removed 0 bases from V and 7 bases from J, with 13 bases in between. This CDR3 spans 15 amino acids. The V gene's germline CDR1 is MNHEY and CDR2 SVGAGI. As DNA, the CDR3 is TGTGCCAGCAGTTACTCGGGCCAGGCCCGGAATGAGCAGTTCTTC. Residues: CASSYSGQARNEQFF.

This chain links TRBV7-8 with TRBJ1-4; TRBD1 matches at 9 bases. CDR1 is SGHVS and CDR2 is FQNEAQ in the germline V gene. The CDR3 has 15 amino acids. The V gene end was trimmed by 5 bases and the J gene end by 4 bases; junction bases not matched to a gene: 5. The CDR3 loop is CASSMDRGNNEKLFF. CDR3 in DNA: TGTGCCAGCAGCATGGACAGGGGAAATAATGAAAAACTGTTTTTT.

DNA for the CDR3: TGTGCCACCAGTGCCCTGACTAGCCGGCCCACGGATACGCAGTATTTT. Translating it yields CATSALTSRPTDTQYF. The chain carries TRBV24-1 and TRBJ2-3, with TRBD2 matching over 7 bases. Germline CDR1 KGHDR, CDR2 SFDVKD. V shed 5 bases and J 6 bases; nucleotides not matched to a gene: 13. CDR3 length equals 16 residues.

V is TRBV7-2 and J is TRBJ2-1, with 7 bases that match TRBD1. The V and J ends lost 5 bases and 5 bases, in that order; junction bases with no gene match: 9. Germline loops: CDR1 SGHTA, CDR2 FQGNSA. The CDR3 totals 15 residues. The CDR3 DNA follows: TGTGCCAGCAGCCTGGGACAGCCCCCGCACAATGAGCAGTTCTTC. It encodes CASSLGQPPHNEQFF.

This clone was found a few times. This chain links TRBV5-1 with TRBJ1-2; maybe TRBD1 (6 bases). Trimming cost V 3 bases and J 7 bases, with 16 bases left between them. Germline CDR1 reads SGHRS; CDR2 reads YFSETQ. The CDR3 spans 14 residues. The CDR3, as DNA: TGCGCCAGCAGCTCGGAGGGGGGGAGTTCTGGCTACACCTTC. This sequence encodes CASSSEGGSSGYTF. The whole variable domain, remainder taken from reference TRBV5-1 and TRBJ1-2, is KAGVTQTPRYLIKTRGQQVTLSCSPISGHRSVSWYQQTPGQGLQFLFEYFSETQRNKGNFPGRFSGRQFSNSRSEMNVSTLELGDSALYLCASSSEGGSSGYTFGSGTRLTVV.

This clone appeared a few times. The chain joins TRBV2 to TRBJ2-1; 7 bases line up with TRBD2. Trimming at V came to 3 bases and at J to 2 bases, leaving 1 base not matched to a gene. The CDR3 totals 14 residues. The germline V gene has CDR1 SNHLY and CDR2 FYNNEI. The CDR3 DNA is TGTGCCAGCAGTGAGGGACTAACCTACAATGAGCAGTTCTTC. As protein: CASSEGLTYNEQFF.

The rearrangement uses TRBV9 and TRBJ1-1; D not certain. This CDR3 region has 13 residues. Trimming took off 4 bases at V and 2 bases at J, with 9 bases between the two ends. Looked up from germline, CDR1 is SGDLS and CDR2 is YYNGEE. In DNA, the CDR3 is TGTGCCAGCAGCCCGATGGCCAACACTGAAGCTTTCTTT. Amino acids: CASSPMANTEAFF.

This clone was picked up a small number of times. This chain's CDR3 is CASALGATGELFF. The DNA of the CDR3 is TGTGCCAGCGCCCTAGGAGCGACCGGGGAGCTGTTTTTT. The V and J genes are TRBV27 and TRBJ2-2; D is ambiguous. This CDR3 is 13 amino acids long. Germline lookup yields CDR1 MNHEY and CDR2 SMNVEV (reference sequence). Trimming stripped 8 bases from V and 5 bases from J, with 12 bases between.

V and J are TRBV6-8 and TRBJ1-2; 10 bases map to TRBD1. CDR3 length: 16 amino acids. The ends lost 6 bases at V and 3 bases at J; junction bases unmatched: 10. The germline V gene encodes CDR1 MNHGY and CDR2 SAAAGT. The CDR3 is CASRQRQGAADYGYTF. CDR3 bases: TGTGCCAGCAGACAACGACAGGGGGCGGCGGACTATGGCTACACCTTC.

The chain recombines TRBV6-5 with TRBJ1-6, with TRBD1 identical over 8 bases. Germline V lookup: CDR1 MNHEY, CDR2 SVGAGI. The CDR3 contains 15 residues. After removal of 4 bases from V and 6 bases from J, the junction contained 5 bases not matched to a gene. The CDR3 DNA follows: TGTGCCAGCAGTTTCCAGGGGGCGGGTAATTCACCCCTCCACTTT. Protein sequence: CASSFQGAGNSPLHF.

The chain joins TRBV3-1 (or the pseudogene TRBV3-2) to TRBJ1-1; 7 positions agree with TRBD1. V was pared by 0 bases and J by 12 bases, with 7 bases of the junction left unmatched. Per the germline V gene, CDR1 is LGHDT and CDR2 is YNNKEL (reference sequence). The CDR3 spans 13 residues. CDR3 in amino acids: CASSQDLDRWPFF. CDR3 in DNA: TGTGCCAGCAGCCAAGATTTGGACAGGTGGCCTTTCTTT.

In its sample, this clone was seen once. The rearrangement joins TRBV7-9 to TRBJ1-1; no clear D gene. Germline CDR1 SEHNR, CDR2 FQNEAQ (reference sequence). The CDR3 contains 14 residues. The germline V and J ends were trimmed by 8 bases and 5 bases, with 18 bases remaining between them. Written as DNA, the CDR3 is TGTGCCAGCCAGACACGAGTCAGAGAGACTGAAGCTTTCTTT. Its protein is CASQTRVRETEAFF.